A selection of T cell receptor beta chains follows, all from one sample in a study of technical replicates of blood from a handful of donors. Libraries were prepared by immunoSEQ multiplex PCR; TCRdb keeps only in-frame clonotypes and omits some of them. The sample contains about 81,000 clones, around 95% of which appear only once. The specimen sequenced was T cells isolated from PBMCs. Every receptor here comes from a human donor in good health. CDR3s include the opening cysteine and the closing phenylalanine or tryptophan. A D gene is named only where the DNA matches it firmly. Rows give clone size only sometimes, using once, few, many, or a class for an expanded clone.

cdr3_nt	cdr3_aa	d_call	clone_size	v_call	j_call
TGTGCCACCAGCAGCGGGATTAAGACCCAGTACTTC	CATSSGIKTQYF	-	-	TRBV15	TRBJ2-5
TGTGCCAGCAGCGTAGGGACAGGGAAGACTGAAGCTTTCTTT	CASSVGTGKTEAFF	TRBD1	once	TRBV9	TRBJ1-1
TGTGCCAGCAGCCTCGGGACAGGTGGCACAGATACGCAGTATTTT	CASSLGTGGTDTQYF	TRBD1	-	TRBV6-5	TRBJ2-3
TGTGCCAGCAGCTTAACAGTAGGGGACAAAAACATTCAGTACTTC	CASSLTVGDKNIQYF	-	-	TRBV7-9	TRBJ2-4
TGCGCCAGCAGTGGTTCCGGGGGTAACACTGAAGCTTTCTTT	CASSGSGGNTEAFF	-	-	TRBV10-2	TRBJ1-1
TGCGCCACTTCGGGGCTGGCGGGAGAGCAGTACTTC	CATSGLAGEQYF	-	-	TRBV10-1	TRBJ2-7
TGTGCCTGGAGTGTACAGGGGGGGGAGGCGGATACGCAGTATTTT	CAWSVQGGEADTQYF	-	-	TRBV30	TRBJ2-3
TGCAGCGTTGGACTGGTGAACTCTGGGGCCAACGTCCTGACTTTC	CSVGLVNSGANVLTF	-	-	TRBV29-1	TRBJ2-6
TGTGCCAGCAGCGTAAGCGGGAGGTTACACACCGGGGAGCTGTTTTTT	CASSVSGRLHTGELFF	TRBD2	-	TRBV9	TRBJ2-2
TGCGCCAGCAGCCAAGAGTTAAGAGGAGAAAAACTGTTTTTT	CASSQELRGEKLFF	-	-	TRBV4-1	TRBJ1-4
TGTGCCAGCAGCTTAGTTGGGACTAGCGATTACGAGCAGTACTTC	CASSLVGTSDYEQYF	TRBD2	-	TRBV11-2	TRBJ2-7
TGTGCCATCAGTGAGGGACAGGGGACTGAAGCTTTCTTT	CAISEGQGTEAFF	TRBD1	-	TRBV10-3	TRBJ1-1
TGTGCCGCCCAGGGGAACACTGAAGCTTTCTTT	CAAQGNTEAFF	-	-	TRBV2	TRBJ1-1
TGTGCCAGCAGCTTAGCGGGGAGGGCAGCCTCCTACAATGAGCAGTTCTTC	CASSLAGRAASYNEQFF	TRBD2	once	TRBV11-1	TRBJ2-1
TGTGCCAGCCACGACAGTAATGAAAAACTGTTTTTT	CASHDSNEKLFF	-	-	TRBV6-5	TRBJ1-4
TGTGCCAGCAGTGTGAGGCCCCTCACAGATACGCAGTATTTT	CASSVRPLTDTQYF	-	-	TRBV2	TRBJ2-3
TGTGCCTGGTCCTTAACAGGGGCCGGGGGTAAACTGTTTTTT	CAWSLTGAGGKLFF	TRBD1	-	TRBV30	TRBJ1-4
TGTGCCAGCAGCTCCCGGACAGTTTTATCGAACACTGAAGCTTTCTTT	CASSSRTVLSNTEAFF	-	-	TRBV7-8	TRBJ1-1
TGCAGCGTTGATTTAACAGGGCTGTACAATGAGCAGTTCTTC	CSVDLTGLYNEQFF	-	-	TRBV29-1	TRBJ2-1
TGTGCCATCAGTGAGTGGGACAGGGGCGAGGGAGAGACCCAGTACTTC	CAISEWDRGEGETQYF	TRBD1	-	TRBV10-3	TRBJ2-5
TGTGCCAGCAGTGAAAGGGGGTTGGTGCCCCGAATGTCGTGGGAGCTAGATACGCAGTATTTT	CASSERGLVPRMSWELDTQYF	-	-	TRBV6-1	TRBJ2-3
TGTGCCAGTAGTTTCTTAGGGGGACGGAATCAGCCCCAGCATTTT	CASSFLGGRNQPQHF	-	-	TRBV19	TRBJ1-5
TGTGCAGCGGGGCTTAACACCGGGGAGCTGTTTTTT	CAAGLNTGELFF	TRBD2	-	TRBV6-6	TRBJ2-2
TGCGCCAGCAGCTCAGGACAGGGGGCTAATGAAGCTTTCTTT	CASSSGQGANEAFF	TRBD1	-	TRBV5-1	TRBJ1-1
TGTGCCAGCAGCTTCAACCGGGGAAACAATCAGCCCCAGCATTTT	CASSFNRGNNQPQHF	-	-	TRBV5-6	TRBJ1-5
TGTGCCAGAAGCTTGCGCCCTAAGGGACTAGCGACTTCCTACGAGCAGTACTTC	CARSLRPKGLATSYEQYF	TRBD2	-	TRBV5-3	TRBJ2-7
TGTGCCAGCAGCGTAGGATTAGCGGGGAACACAGATACGCAGTATTTT	CASSVGLAGNTDTQYF	TRBD2	-	TRBV9	TRBJ2-3
TGTGCCAGCAGCTTGGGACAGGGGGAATACTTC	CASSLGQGEYF	TRBD1	-	TRBV5-4	TRBJ2-7
TGCGCCAGCAGGTCAACTAGCGGCGGCTATGAGCAGTTCTTC	CASRSTSGGYEQFF	TRBD2	-	TRBV10-2	TRBJ2-1
TGCAGCGGCGACAGGGGACCCCGGGGAGAGACCCAGTACTTC	CSGDRGPRGETQYF	TRBD1	-	TRBV29-1	TRBJ2-5
TGTGCCAGCAGTTCCGGGGTTACCTACGAGCAGTACTTC	CASSSGVTYEQYF	-	-	TRBV6-6	TRBJ2-7
TGTGCCAGCAGCTCAAAGACAGGGGGGTACACTGAAGCTTTCTTT	CASSSKTGGYTEAFF	TRBD1	once	TRBV9	TRBJ1-1
TGTGCCAGCAGTTTGGCCGCGAAGGGGGCTTACAATGAAAAACTGTTTTTT	CASSLAAKGAYNEKLFF	TRBD1	-	TRBV27	TRBJ1-4
TGTGCCAGCAGCCAAGGGACTAGCGGGAGTGAAGGCACAGATACGCAGTATTTT	CASSQGTSGSEGTDTQYF	TRBD2	-	TRBV4-2	TRBJ2-3
TGTGCCAGTAGTCCCGGGACAGGGGGCACTGAAGCTTTCTTT	CASSPGTGGTEAFF	TRBD1	-	TRBV19	TRBJ1-1
TGTGCCAGCAGTTTAGCCGGGGGAGTAAAAACCAAAAACATTCAGTACTTC	CASSLAGGVKTKNIQYF	-	-	TRBV28	TRBJ2-4
TGCGCCAGCAGCTTGAGCAGGCCCGACGCTGAAGCTTTCTTT	CASSLSRPDAEAFF	-	-	TRBV5-1	TRBJ1-1
TGTGCCATCAGTGATCTTCAGCGGGAGGATTCTGAGCAGTTCTTC	CAISDLQREDSEQFF	TRBD2	-	TRBV10-3	TRBJ2-1
TGTGCCAGCAGTGAACCGGGCCTAGCGGGCTTGAGCTCCTACAATGAGCAGTTCTTC	CASSEPGLAGLSSYNEQFF	TRBD2	-	TRBV2	TRBJ2-1